What follows describes a single TCR beta chain. Antigen specificity is unknown. The data derive from a study of identifying expanded T cells in peripheral blood. Germline V CDR1 and CDR2: LGHNA, YSLEER. V was shortened by 1 base and J by 6 bases, with 15 bases between the two germline ends. The CDR3 is 16 amino acids. Study outcomes and limitations: Variance in clone template counts between approximately two-week samples significantly increased with total template count across all healthy donors.

Repertoires were generated with immunoSEQ multiplex PCR, while TCRdb's copy carries only in-frame clones and drops some. The sample carries 65,000 to 95,000 clones, less than 90% recorded once. V is TRBV4-3 and J is TRBJ2-2; D is undetermined. The sequence was obtained from a person aged 18 to 75 in good health. Material: blood. The CDR3 sequence: CASSQGRAGWAGELFF. DNA of the CDR3: TGCGCCAGCAGCCAAGGCCGGGCAGGATGGGCCGGGGAGCTGTTTTTT.